This T cell receptor beta chain was observed in a study of T cell responses to AZD1222 COVID-19 vaccine. Regarding the study as a whole: Repertoire samples came only from after the peak T cell response. Spike-specific TCR depth and breadth grew after two AZD1222 doses.

The method was immunoSEQ multiplex PCR; TCRdb's version includes in-frame clones alone and lacks a portion of them. Of about 92,000 clones in the sample, roughly 87% are singletons; the top ten hold around 1.6%. With regard to this clone: Its antigen is still unknown.

Germline assignment: CDR1 SGHTS and CDR2 YDEGEE. The CDR3 contains 14 residues. V was pared by 9 bases and J by 4 bases, with 10 bases of the junction left unmatched. The clonotype originates from an adult in good health. The sample here was peripheral blood, taken on day 0 of AZD1222 vaccination. The chain joins TRBV5-8 to TRBJ1-2, with TRBD1 identical over 9 bases. The CDR3 reads CATTIRDRVYGYTF. For the CDR3, the DNA is TGTGCCACCACAATCCGGGACAGGGTCTATGGCTACACCTTC.